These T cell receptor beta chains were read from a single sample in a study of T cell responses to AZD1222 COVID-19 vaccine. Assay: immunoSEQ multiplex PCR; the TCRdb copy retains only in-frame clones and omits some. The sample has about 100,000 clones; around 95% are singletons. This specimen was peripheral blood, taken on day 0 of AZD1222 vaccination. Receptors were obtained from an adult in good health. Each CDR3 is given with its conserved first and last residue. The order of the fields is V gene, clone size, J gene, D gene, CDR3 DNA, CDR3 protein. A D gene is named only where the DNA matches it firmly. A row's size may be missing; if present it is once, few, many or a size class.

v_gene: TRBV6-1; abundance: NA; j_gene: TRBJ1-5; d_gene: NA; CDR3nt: TGTGCCAGCAGTGAACGGCAGGCAAGCAATCAGCCCCAGCATTTT; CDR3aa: CASSERQASNQPQHF
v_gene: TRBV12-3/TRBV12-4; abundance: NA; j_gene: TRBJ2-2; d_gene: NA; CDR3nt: TGTGCCAGCACCCGGGGGTCCGGGGAGCTGTTTTTT; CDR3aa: CASTRGSGELFF
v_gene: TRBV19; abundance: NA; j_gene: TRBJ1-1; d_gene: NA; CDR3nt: TGTGCCAGTAGTTCCCTGGGGGGAGTCACTGAAGCTTTCTTT; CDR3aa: CASSSLGGVTEAFF
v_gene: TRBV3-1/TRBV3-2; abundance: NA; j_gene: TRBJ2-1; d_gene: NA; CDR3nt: TGTGCCAGCAGCCTAGGGGTCTATGAGCAGTTCTTC; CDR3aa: CASSLGVYEQFF
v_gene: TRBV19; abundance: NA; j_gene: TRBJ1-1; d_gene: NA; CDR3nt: TGTGCCAGTAGTATCGGGGCTGCTGAAGCTTTCTTT; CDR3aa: CASSIGAAEAFF
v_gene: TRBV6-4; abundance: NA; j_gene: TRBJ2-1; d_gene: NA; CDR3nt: TGTGCCAGCAGTGACTCTTCGAACAATGAGCAGTTCTTC; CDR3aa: CASSDSSNNEQFF
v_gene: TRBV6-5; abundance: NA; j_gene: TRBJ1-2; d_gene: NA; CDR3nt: TGTGCCAGCAGTTACCAAGGAGGCTACACCTTC; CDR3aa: CASSYQGGYTF
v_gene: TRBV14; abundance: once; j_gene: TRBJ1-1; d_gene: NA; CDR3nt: TGTGCCAGCAGCCAACCCGGGATGTACACTGAAGCTTTCTTT; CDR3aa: CASSQPGMYTEAFF
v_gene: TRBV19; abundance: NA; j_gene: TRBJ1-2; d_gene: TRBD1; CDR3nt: TGTGCCAGTAGTATAAGCCCGGGGACAGGGGTTTTTGGTGGCTACACCTTC; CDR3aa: CASSISPGTGVFGGYTF
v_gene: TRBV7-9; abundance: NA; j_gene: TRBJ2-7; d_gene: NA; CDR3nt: TGTGCCAGCAGCTTAGCGATCTTGTGGTGGCCTATCTCCTACGAGCAGTACTTC; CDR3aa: CASSLAILWWPISYEQYF
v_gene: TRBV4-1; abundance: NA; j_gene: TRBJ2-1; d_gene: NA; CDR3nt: TGCGCCAGCAGCCAAGTAATCCGTAACAATGAGCAGTTCTTC; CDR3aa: CASSQVIRNNEQFF
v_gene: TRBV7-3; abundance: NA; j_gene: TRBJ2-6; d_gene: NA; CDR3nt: TGTGCCAGCAGCCCCCAGTTCCCTTACAGGGCTGGGGCCAACGTCCTGACTTTC; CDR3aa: CASSPQFPYRAGANVLTF
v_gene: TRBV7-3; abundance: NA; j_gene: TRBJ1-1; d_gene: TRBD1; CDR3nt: TGTGCCAGCAGCTTAACGGGGACAGGGCGAAACACTGAAGCTTTCTTT; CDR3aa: CASSLTGTGRNTEAFF
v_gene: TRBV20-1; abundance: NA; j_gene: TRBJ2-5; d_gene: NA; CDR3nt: TGCAGTGCTAGAAGTCAAGAGACCCAGTACTTC; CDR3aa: CSARSQETQYF
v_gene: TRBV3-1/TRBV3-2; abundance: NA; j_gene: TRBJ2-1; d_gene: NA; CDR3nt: TGTGCCAGCAGCCAAACCAGGGGGGGGTATGAGCAGTTCTTC; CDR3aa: CASSQTRGGYEQFF
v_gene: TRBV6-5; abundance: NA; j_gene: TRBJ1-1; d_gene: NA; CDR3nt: TGTGCCAGCAGTTCCCAGACAGGTGGGGTAGGCACTGAAGCTTTCTTT; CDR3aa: CASSSQTGGVGTEAFF
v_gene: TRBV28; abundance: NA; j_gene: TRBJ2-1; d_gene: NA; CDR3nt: TGTGCCAGCACCATGACAATTAGCGGTTCCTACAATGAGCAGTTCTTC; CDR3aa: CASTMTISGSYNEQFF
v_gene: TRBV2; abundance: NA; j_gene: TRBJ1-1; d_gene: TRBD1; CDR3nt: TGTGCCAGCAGTCTACCCCGACAGGGGAGGGCTGAAGCTTTCTTT; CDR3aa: CASSLPRQGRAEAFF
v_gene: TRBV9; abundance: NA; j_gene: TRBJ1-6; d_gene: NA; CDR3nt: TGTGCCAGCAGCGTAGGCGGCAGGGAAACTTCACCCCTCCACTTT; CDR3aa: CASSVGGRETSPLHF
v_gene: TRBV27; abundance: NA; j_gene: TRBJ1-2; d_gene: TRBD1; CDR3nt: TGTGCCAGTCGGGAAGGGACAGGAAACTATGGCTACACCTTC; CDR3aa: CASREGTGNYGYTF
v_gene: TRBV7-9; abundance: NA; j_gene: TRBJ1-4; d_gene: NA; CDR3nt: TGTGCCCAGGCCGGACCGGGGAATGAAAAACTGTTTTTT; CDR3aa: CAQAGPGNEKLFF
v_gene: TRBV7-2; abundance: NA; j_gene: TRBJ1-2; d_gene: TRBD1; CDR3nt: TGTGCCAGCAGCCCGTGGACAGGGGGTAACTATGGCTACACCTTC; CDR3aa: CASSPWTGGNYGYTF
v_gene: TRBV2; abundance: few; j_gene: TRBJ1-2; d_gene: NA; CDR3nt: TGTGCCAGCACTAACAGTCCTAACTATGGCTACACCTTC; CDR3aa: CASTNSPNYGYTF
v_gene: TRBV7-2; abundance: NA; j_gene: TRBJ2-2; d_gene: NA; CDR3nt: TGTGCCAGCAGCTTAGCCGGGGAGCTGTTTTTT; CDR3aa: CASSLAGELFF
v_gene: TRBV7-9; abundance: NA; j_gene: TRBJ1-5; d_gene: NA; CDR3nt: TGTGCCAGCAGCTTAGGGACAGATAGCAATCAGCCCCAGCATTTT; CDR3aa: CASSLGTDSNQPQHF
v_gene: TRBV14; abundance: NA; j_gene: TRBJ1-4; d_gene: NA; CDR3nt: TGTGCCAGCAGCCAAGATTACGGTGAAAAACTGTTTTTT; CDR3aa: CASSQDYGEKLFF
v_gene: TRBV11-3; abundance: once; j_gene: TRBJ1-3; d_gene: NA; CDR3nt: TGTGCCAGCAGCACAGGGTATTCTGGAAACACCATATATTTT; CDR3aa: CASSTGYSGNTIYF
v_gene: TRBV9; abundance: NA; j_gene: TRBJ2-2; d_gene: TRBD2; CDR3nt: TGTGCCAGCAGCGCCTTAGGGCTAGCGGGAGGGGCCGGGGAGCTGTTTTTT; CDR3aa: CASSALGLAGGAGELFF
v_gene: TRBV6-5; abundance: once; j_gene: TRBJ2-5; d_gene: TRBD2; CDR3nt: TGTGCCAGCAGGATTAGCGGGAGAGAGACCCAGTACTTC; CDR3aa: CASRISGRETQYF